This T cell receptor beta chain was documented in a study of cytomegalovirus exposure and HLA in healthy donors. Whole-study findings and limits: No immune exposure information besides CMV serostatus was available. Analysis was carried out at a later point, and it linked a missense DCLRE1C variant to TCR beta V- and J-gene trimming. Indistinguishability led to the exclusion of some V segments, TRBV6-2 and TRBV6-3 included.

The V gene's germline CDR1 is SGHRS and CDR2 YFSETQ. The CDR3 spans 16 residues. Trimming stripped 0 bases from V and 2 bases from J, with 14 bases between. Healthy donors of bone marrow made up the group. The PCR employed 60 Vbeta primers together with 13 Jbeta primers. Method: immunoSEQ multiplex PCR; TCRdb's copy keeps in-frame clones and lacks some. The sample records 95,000 to 110,000 clones, 60% to 80% being singletons. The table lists this clone with a few counts. Its antigen is unidentified. The specimen sequenced was PBMCs. This chain joins TRBV5-1 and TRBJ1-1, with D tentatively TRBD1 (6 bases). The receptor's source is a man aged 55-75 years in good health and CMV-seropositive. As DNA, the CDR3 is TGCGCCAGCAGCTTGGCCCTACCAGGGGCTAACACTGAAGCTTTCTTT. Amino acid sequence: CASSLALPGANTEAFF.